This T cell receptor beta chain stems from a study of blood T cell repertoires in COVID-19. About the study: Acute and convalescent COVID-19 specimens originated in the United States, Italy and Spain. In each case, the material was cDNA or gDNA derived from T cells, B-cell-depleted T cells, or PBMCs.

V shed 0 bases and J shed 5 bases, with 23 bases lying between them. This CDR3 has 18 amino acids. Germline-derived CDR1 and CDR2 are LGHNT and FRNRAP. As handled by the study authors: Nucleated cell counts were estimated from reference gene primer amplification. TCRdb's table, derived via immunoSEQ multiplex PCR, lists solely in-frame clones and lacks some. V and J calls and clone size are given by that table; D and trimming were obtained from the DNA. This table has tens of thousands of clones, 88% appearing once. What was sequenced was peripheral blood. The clonotype comes from a woman aged 45-60 years with active or convalescent COVID-19. The V gene is TRBV12-5, the J gene TRBJ2-7; possibly TRBD2 for D (6 bases). The CDR3 DNA reads as TGTGCTAGTGGTTTGGTGGGCCGGGGACTTCCTCCCCCGGACGAGCAGTACTTC. Its protein is CASGLVGRGLPPPDEQYF. Looking up the rest from reference TRBV12-5 and TRBJ2-7 gives the full variable domain: DARVTQTPRHKVTEMGQEVTMRCQPILGHNTVFWYRQTMMQGLELLAYFRNRAPLDDSGMPKDRFSAEMPDATLATLKIQPSEPRDSAVYFCASGLVGRGLPPPDEQYFGPGTRLTVT.